This T cell receptor (beta chain) is from a study of blood T cell repertoires in COVID-19. Study-level background: Acute-phase and convalescent COVID-19 samples originated in the United States, Italy and Spain.

The study drew participants aged about 18 to 89 years from approximately 23 US areas. The study assigned cohorts using participant-reported clinical history. Per the original methods: Estimated nucleated cell counts came from reference gene primer amplification. Generated by immunoSEQ multiplex PCR, the TCRdb table keeps only in-frame clones and is missing some. D and trimming come from the DNA, and the V and J calls and clone size come from that table. The sample lists hundreds of thousands of clones, 88% occurring once. The length of the CDR3 is 14 residues. V lost 5 bases, J lost 2 bases, and 2 bases stayed unmatched. The germline V gene has CDR1 MDHEN and CDR2 SYDVKM.

The sample comprised PBMCs or T cells enriched from blood (not recorded which). The receptor was isolated from an older woman in a cohort exposed to, infected with or recovered from COVID-19 (not recorded which). The chain links TRBV28 to TRBJ2-7; 11 bases are shared with TRBD2. In DNA, the CDR3 is TGTGCCAGCAGTGGGACTAGCGGAACCTACGAGCAGTACTTC. It yields the protein CASSGTSGTYEQYF.